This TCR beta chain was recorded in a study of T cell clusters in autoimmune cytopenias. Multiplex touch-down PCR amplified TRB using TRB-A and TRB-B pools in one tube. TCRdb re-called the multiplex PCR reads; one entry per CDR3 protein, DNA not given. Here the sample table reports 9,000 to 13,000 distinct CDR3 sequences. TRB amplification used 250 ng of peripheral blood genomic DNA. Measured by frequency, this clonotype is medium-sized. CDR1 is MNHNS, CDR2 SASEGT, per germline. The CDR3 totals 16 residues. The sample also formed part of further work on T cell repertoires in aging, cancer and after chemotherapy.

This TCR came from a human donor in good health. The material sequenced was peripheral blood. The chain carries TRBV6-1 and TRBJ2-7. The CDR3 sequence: CASSEALGLRLVEQYF.